This TCR beta chain was obtained from a study of shared clonotypes between healthy human individuals. Only in-frame clones appear in the TCRdb table, and some are missing; sequencing was by immunoSEQ multiplex PCR. The sample lists hundreds of thousands of clones, around 81% occurring once. From germline, CDR1 is SGHTA and CDR2 FQGNSA. The ends lost 4 bases at V and 3 bases at J; junction bases unmatched: 5. There are 14 residues in the CDR3. The chain recombines TRBV7-2 with TRBJ1-1; 7 bases match TRBD1. The sequenced sample consisted of PBMCs. The sequence was obtained from a woman in her thirties or forties in good health. Some clones in this sample may be carry-over from other donors' samples. CDR3 residues: CASSYQTGDTEAFF. CDR3 sequence (DNA): TGTGCCAGCAGCTACCAAACAGGGGACACTGAAGCTTTCTTT.